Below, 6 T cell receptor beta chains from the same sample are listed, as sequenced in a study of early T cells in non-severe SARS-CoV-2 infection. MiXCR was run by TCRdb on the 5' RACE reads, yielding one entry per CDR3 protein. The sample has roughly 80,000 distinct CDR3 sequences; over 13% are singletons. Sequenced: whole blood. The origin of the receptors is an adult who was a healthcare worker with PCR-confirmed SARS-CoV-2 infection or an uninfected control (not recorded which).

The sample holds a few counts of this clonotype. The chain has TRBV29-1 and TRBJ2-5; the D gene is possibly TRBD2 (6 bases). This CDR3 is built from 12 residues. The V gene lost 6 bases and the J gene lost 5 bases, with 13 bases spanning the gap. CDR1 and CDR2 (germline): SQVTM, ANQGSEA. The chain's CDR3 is CSVREAGETQYF. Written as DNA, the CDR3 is TGCAGCGTCCGAGAGGCGGGGGAGACCCAGTACTTC.

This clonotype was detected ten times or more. The CDR3, as DNA: TGCGCCAGCAGCCGTACGGGGACTACAAGGTTCGCGGTTGAGCAGTTCTTC. Its protein is CASSRTGTTRFAVEQFF. The rearrangement uses TRBV5-1 and TRBJ2-1; 7 nucleotides line up with TRBD2. Trimming at V came to 4 bases and at J to 9 bases, leaving 19 bases not matched to a gene. CDR1 SGHRS and CDR2 YFSETQ come from the germline V gene. The CDR3 consists of 17 residues.

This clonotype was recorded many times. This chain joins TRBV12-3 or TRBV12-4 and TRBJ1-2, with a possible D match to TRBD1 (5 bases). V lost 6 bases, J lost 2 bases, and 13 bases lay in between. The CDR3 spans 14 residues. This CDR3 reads CASRETERNYGYTF. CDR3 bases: TGTGCCAGCAGGGAGACAGAGAGAAACTATGGCTACACCTTC.

The DNA of the CDR3 is TGCAGTGCTAATGGTGGGAGATTGGGTGGGGTTTACGAGCAGTACTTC. Translating it yields CSANGGRLGGVYEQYF. The J gene is TRBJ2-7, the V gene TRBV20-1, with a weak D call TRBD2 (5 bases). Germline CDR1 and CDR2: DFQATT and SNEGSKA (reference sequence). The V and J ends lost 4 bases and 4 bases respectively, with 23 bases between them. The CDR3 sequence is 16 residues long.

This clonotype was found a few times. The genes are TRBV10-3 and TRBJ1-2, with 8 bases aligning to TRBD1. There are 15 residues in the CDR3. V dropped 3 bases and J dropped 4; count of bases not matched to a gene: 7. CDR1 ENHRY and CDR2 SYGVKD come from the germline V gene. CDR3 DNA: TGTGCCATCAGTGAAGCCGGGACAGGATCCTATGGCTACACCTTC. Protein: CAISEAGTGSYGYTF.

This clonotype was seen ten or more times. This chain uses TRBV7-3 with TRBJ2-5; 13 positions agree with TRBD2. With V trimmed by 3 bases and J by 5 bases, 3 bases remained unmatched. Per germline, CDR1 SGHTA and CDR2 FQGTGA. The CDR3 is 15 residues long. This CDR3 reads CASSFGLAGVETQYF. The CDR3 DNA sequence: TGTGCCAGCAGCTTCGGACTAGCGGGAGTGGAGACCCAGTACTTC.